This is a list of T cell receptor beta chains from one sample in a study of T cells in Graves' hyperthyroidism and ophthalmopathy. TCRdb used MiXCR to reprocess the multiplex PCR reads, holding one entry per CDR3 protein. The sample lists approximately 330,000 distinct CDR3 sequences; over 15% were seen once. Material: blood. These receptors all come from a woman aged 45-60 years with Graves' hyperthyroidism. The CDR3 runs from the conserved cysteine through the conserved F or W. D genes are given only for firm matches. Not every row has a clone size; where given, it reads once, few, many or a size class.

D gene: .
clone size: .
J gene: TRBJ2-1
V gene: TRBV10-3
CDR3 DNA: TGTGCCATCAGTCCAAGAAGCTCCTACAATGAGCAGTTCTTC
CDR3 protein: CAISPRSSYNEQFF

D gene: .
clone size: many
J gene: TRBJ2-2
V gene: TRBV30
CDR3 DNA: TGTGCCTGGAGTGTAGCCGTTTACACCGGGGAGCTGTTTTTT
CDR3 protein: CAWSVAVYTGELFF

D gene: TRBD2
clone size: many
J gene: TRBJ2-7
V gene: TRBV11-2
CDR3 DNA: TGTGCCAGCAGCCCAAGACTAGCGGGAGTACAAAACGAGCAGTACTTC
CDR3 protein: CASSPRLAGVQNEQYF

D gene: .
clone size: many
J gene: TRBJ1-4
V gene: TRBV28
CDR3 DNA: TGTGCCAGCAGTTTAGGCAGGGCTAATGAAAAACTGTTTTTT
CDR3 protein: CASSLGRANEKLFF

D gene: .
clone size: many
J gene: TRBJ1-1
V gene: TRBV5-5
CDR3 DNA: TGTGCCAGCAGTAAACAATGGGGGGCGGAAGCTTTCTTT
CDR3 protein: CASSKQWGAEAFF

D gene: .
clone size: .
J gene: TRBJ2-1
V gene: TRBV6-2/TRBV6-3
CDR3 DNA: TGTGCCAGCAGTTCTCTGCGGGGGCGAAACAATGAGCAGTTCTTC
CDR3 protein: CASSSLRGRNNEQFF

D gene: .
clone size: .
J gene: TRBJ1-2
V gene: TRBV14
CDR3 DNA: TGTGCCAGCAGCCAGATGGACAAATATGGCTACACCTTC
CDR3 protein: CASSQMDKYGYTF

D gene: .
clone size: many
J gene: TRBJ1-1
V gene: TRBV3-1
CDR3 DNA: TGTGCCAGCAGCCCCGCTTGGGACACTGAAGCTTTCTTT
CDR3 protein: CASSPAWDTEAFF

D gene: .
clone size: many
J gene: TRBJ2-1
V gene: TRBV11-1
CDR3 DNA: TGTGCCAGCAGCTTAGCCAGGGGTAGCTACAATGAGCAGTTCTTC
CDR3 protein: CASSLARGSYNEQFF

D gene: .
clone size: many
J gene: TRBJ1-4
V gene: TRBV20-1
CDR3 DNA: TGCAGTGCTAGAGATCCGGGGGCGAGGGGATACTCTAATGAAAAACTGTTTTTT
CDR3 protein: CSARDPGARGYSNEKLFF

D gene: TRBD2
clone size: many
J gene: TRBJ2-1
V gene: TRBV20-1
CDR3 DNA: TGCAGTGCTAGCCGGGGGGATGAGCAGTTCTTC
CDR3 protein: CSASRGDEQFF

D gene: .
clone size: few
J gene: TRBJ2-7
V gene: TRBV5-1
CDR3 DNA: TGCGCCAGCAGCTTGGAGCTATTTATAGGGCAGCAGTACTTC
CDR3 protein: CASSLELFIGQQYF

D gene: .
clone size: .
J gene: TRBJ1-1
V gene: TRBV5-4
CDR3 DNA: TGTGCCAGCAGTTCAGACGATTCATTCACCATGGAGGCTGAAGCTTTCTTT
CDR3 protein: CASSSDDSFTMEAEAFF

D gene: TRBD2
clone size: many
J gene: TRBJ2-1
V gene: TRBV7-8
CDR3 DNA: TGTGCCAGCAGCTCGAATAGCGGGAGTGGCAATGAGCAGTTCTTC
CDR3 protein: CASSSNSGSGNEQFF

D gene: TRBD1
clone size: many
J gene: TRBJ2-7
V gene: TRBV2
CDR3 DNA: TGTGCCAACAAACCCGGGACAGGGACCAGCGAGCAGTACTTC
CDR3 protein: CANKPGTGTSEQYF

D gene: TRBD1
clone size: .
J gene: TRBJ1-2
V gene: TRBV10-3
CDR3 DNA: TGTGCCATCAGGGAGACAGGGACAGGGTATGGCTACACCTTC
CDR3 protein: CAIRETGTGYGYTF

D gene: TRBD2
clone size: many
J gene: TRBJ2-1
V gene: TRBV6-1
CDR3 DNA: TGTGCCAGCAGTGGGGCGGCGGGGGACTACAATGAGCAGTTCTTC
CDR3 protein: CASSGAAGDYNEQFF

D gene: .
clone size: few
J gene: TRBJ1-1
V gene: TRBV15
CDR3 DNA: TGTGCCACCAGCAGAGATCTGATAACTGAAGCTTTCTTT
CDR3 protein: CATSRDLITEAFF

D gene: .
clone size: .
J gene: TRBJ2-4
V gene: TRBV18
CDR3 DNA: TGTGCCAGCTCAGGACAGCCTCGTGGACTTAAAAACATTCAGTACTTC
CDR3 protein: CASSGQPRGLKNIQYF

D gene: .
clone size: many
J gene: TRBJ2-7
V gene: TRBV2
CDR3 DNA: TGTGCCAGCAGCGAAGGGCCGGCTAGCAGCTACGAGCAGTACTTC
CDR3 protein: CASSEGPASSYEQYF

D gene: .
clone size: .
J gene: TRBJ1-2
V gene: TRBV10-3
CDR3 DNA: TGTGCCATCAGCGCGGAGGGGGGGCTATGGGGCTACACCTTC
CDR3 protein: CAISAEGGLWGYTF

D gene: TRBD2
clone size: .
J gene: TRBJ2-3
V gene: TRBV9
CDR3 DNA: TGTGCCAGCAGCGAAAGCGGGGGGCCCCCGACAGATACGCAGTATTTT
CDR3 protein: CASSESGGPPTDTQYF

D gene: .
clone size: .
J gene: TRBJ2-1
V gene: TRBV2
CDR3 DNA: TGTGCCAGCGGGATTTCCGGAGCTGAGCAGTTCTTC
CDR3 protein: CASGISGAEQFF

D gene: TRBD2
clone size: .
J gene: TRBJ2-2
V gene: TRBV7-2
CDR3 DNA: TGTGCCAGCAGCCGGCCGACTAGCGGGAACACCGGGGAGCTGTTTTTT
CDR3 protein: CASSRPTSGNTGELFF

D gene: TRBD2
clone size: many
J gene: TRBJ2-7
V gene: TRBV27
CDR3 DNA: TGTGCCAGCAGTTTAAGCGGGAGTAGTCTATACGAGCAGTACTTC
CDR3 protein: CASSLSGSSLYEQYF

D gene: .
clone size: .
J gene: TRBJ2-3
V gene: TRBV5-1
CDR3 DNA: TGCGCCAGCAGCTCCCTACAGGGCACAGATACGCAGTATTTT
CDR3 protein: CASSSLQGTDTQYF

D gene: .
clone size: few
J gene: TRBJ2-2
V gene: TRBV18
CDR3 DNA: TGTGCCAGCTCACCACAAGGCGCGTTAGACAGAAACACCGGGGAGCTGTTTTTT
CDR3 protein: CASSPQGALDRNTGELFF

D gene: TRBD1
clone size: many
J gene: TRBJ1-1
V gene: TRBV12-3/TRBV12-4
CDR3 DNA: TGTGCCAGCAGTTTTTTTTACGGACAGGGTGCGGGCACTGAAGCTTTCTTT
CDR3 protein: CASSFFYGQGAGTEAFF

D gene: TRBD2
clone size: few
J gene: TRBJ2-1
V gene: TRBV10-3
CDR3 DNA: TGTGCCATCAGTGGGGTCGGGAGGGCATACAATGAGCAGTTCTTC
CDR3 protein: CAISGVGRAYNEQFF

D gene: .
clone size: .
J gene: TRBJ2-4
V gene: TRBV19
CDR3 DNA: TGTGCCACCAGGACCGGCGGGAAAAACATTCAGTACTTC
CDR3 protein: CATRTGGKNIQYF

D gene: .
clone size: few
J gene: TRBJ1-4
V gene: TRBV28
CDR3 DNA: TGTGCCAGCAGTTTAATTACAGGGGAAAAACTGTTTTTT
CDR3 protein: CASSLITGEKLFF

D gene: .
clone size: few
J gene: TRBJ1-2
V gene: TRBV7-9
CDR3 DNA: TGTGCCAGCAGCTTCGACCTCTACCTCTATGGCTACACCTTC
CDR3 protein: CASSFDLYLYGYTF

D gene: TRBD1
clone size: .
J gene: TRBJ2-4
V gene: TRBV4-2
CDR3 DNA: TGTGCCAGCAGCACTCAGGGGGCGCGGAACATTCAGTACTTC
CDR3 protein: CASSTQGARNIQYF

D gene: .
clone size: many
J gene: TRBJ1-1
V gene: TRBV11-1
CDR3 DNA: TGTGCCAGCAGCTTAGTAGGAGGGAGCACTGAAGCTTTCTTT
CDR3 protein: CASSLVGGSTEAFF

D gene: .
clone size: .
J gene: TRBJ1-1
V gene: TRBV9
CDR3 DNA: TGTGCCAGCAGCCCATACGGGGACACTGAAGCTTTCTTT
CDR3 protein: CASSPYGDTEAFF

D gene: .
clone size: few
J gene: TRBJ2-7
V gene: TRBV20-1
CDR3 DNA: TGCAGTGCTAGTGACAGTTACTACGTGCAGTACTTC
CDR3 protein: CSASDSYYVQYF

D gene: .
clone size: .
J gene: TRBJ1-6
V gene: TRBV6-6
CDR3 DNA: TGTGCCAGCAGTTACTCTCCAGAGAATTCACCCCTCCACTTT
CDR3 protein: CASSYSPENSPLHF

D gene: .
clone size: few
J gene: TRBJ1-5
V gene: TRBV5-1
CDR3 DNA: TGCGCCAGCAGCCCGGGAGATGGGCAGCCCCAGCATTTT
CDR3 protein: CASSPGDGQPQHF

D gene: .
clone size: many
J gene: TRBJ2-7
V gene: TRBV12-3/TRBV12-4
CDR3 DNA: TGTGCCAGCAGTTTATACTCCGAGCAGTACTTC
CDR3 protein: CASSLYSEQYF

D gene: .
clone size: few
J gene: TRBJ2-3
V gene: TRBV5-1
CDR3 DNA: TGCGCCAGCAGCTTGGCAGGGTCGGCAGATACGCAGTATTTT
CDR3 protein: CASSLAGSADTQYF

D gene: .
clone size: many
J gene: TRBJ1-3
V gene: TRBV13
CDR3 DNA: TGTGCCAGCAGCTTGGGGCAGACCCCTGGAAACACCATATATTTT
CDR3 protein: CASSLGQTPGNTIYF

D gene: .
clone size: .
J gene: TRBJ2-1
V gene: TRBV6-1
CDR3 DNA: TGTGCCAGCAGTGGGGGGGGGGGCTTCGACAATGAGCAGTTCTTC
CDR3 protein: CASSGGGGFDNEQFF

D gene: .
clone size: many
J gene: TRBJ2-1
V gene: TRBV12-3/TRBV12-4
CDR3 DNA: TGTGCCAGCAGTAGTAGACCCGTCGAGCCCAATGAGCAGTTCTTC
CDR3 protein: CASSSRPVEPNEQFF

D gene: .
clone size: many
J gene: TRBJ2-7
V gene: TRBV4-1
CDR3 DNA: TGCGCCAGCAGCCACCCCCTTCGGGCCAAGGCGGACGAGCAGTACTTC
CDR3 protein: CASSHPLRAKADEQYF

D gene: .
clone size: few
J gene: TRBJ1-2
V gene: TRBV19
CDR3 DNA: TGTGCCAGTAGTATCCAGGGCTATGGCTACACCTTC
CDR3 protein: CASSIQGYGYTF

D gene: .
clone size: .
J gene: TRBJ1-1
V gene: TRBV12-3/TRBV12-4
CDR3 DNA: TGTGCCAGCAGTTTAAATCGGCACACTGAAGCTTTCTTT
CDR3 protein: CASSLNRHTEAFF